This passage covers 18 T cell receptor beta chains from one sample sequenced in a study of T cell responses to AZD1222 COVID-19 vaccine. Method: immunoSEQ multiplex PCR; TCRdb's copy keeps in-frame clones and lacks some. The sample holds around 62,000 clones, about 87% seen once. The sequencing used peripheral blood, collected on day 0 of AZD1222 vaccination. The source is an adult in good health.

The chain is built from TRBV2 and TRBJ1-3; D may be TRBD1 (6 bases). There are 15 residues in the CDR3. Per germline, CDR1 SNHLY and CDR2 FYNNEI. Trimming pared 6 bases from V and 4 bases from J, leaving 16 bases between. CDR3 sequence reads: CASRGGKGLGNTIYF. DNA of the CDR3: TGTGCCAGCAGGGGGGGCAAAGGTCTCGGAAACACCATATATTTT. Combining the CDR3 with reference TRBV2 and TRBJ1-3 gives the whole variable domain EPEVTQTPSHQVTQMGQEVILRCVPISNHLYFYWYRQILGQKVEFLVSFYNNEISEKSEIFDDQFSVERPDGSNFTLKIRSTKLEDSAMYFCASRGGKGLGNTIYFGEGSWLTVV.

This CDR3 reads CASSAQGGSYNEQFF. The CDR3 region has the DNA TGTGCCAGCAGCGCACAGGGGGGGTCCTACAATGAGCAGTTCTTC. The chain links TRBV9 to TRBJ2-1; tentatively, D is TRBD1 (8 bases). The germline CDR1 and CDR2 sequences are SGDLS and YYNGEE. The CDR3 is made up of 15 amino acids. V lost 3 bases and J 1 base, leaving 11 bases between the germline ends.

V usage is TRBV5-1 and J usage is TRBJ2-4; possibly TRBD1 for D (6 bases). The CDR3 runs 13 residues. V lost 6 bases to trimming and J lost 6 bases, with 13 bases between them. From germline, CDR1 is SGHRS and CDR2 YFSETQ. This CDR3 reads CASTGDVGNIQYF. The CDR3 coding sequence is TGCGCCAGCACAGGGGATGTCGGAAACATTCAGTACTTC.

In its sample, this clone was seen a few times. The CDR3 loop reads CASSPPPGQGRYGYTF. CDR3 sequence (DNA): TGTGCCAGCAGCCCTCCGCCGGGACAGGGACGCTATGGCTACACCTTC. The chain carries TRBV3-1 (or the pseudogene TRBV3-2) and TRBJ1-2; 9 bases match TRBD1. CDR1 and CDR2 (germline): LGHDT, YNNKEL (reference sequence). V trimming: 4 bases; J trimming: 4 bases; junction bases outside the gene matches: 10. The CDR3 is 16 residues long.

This clone was detected only once. The V gene is TRBV5-4, the J gene TRBJ1-1, with D possibly matching TRBD1 (5 bases). V was trimmed by 0 bases and J by 3 bases, leaving 12 bases between them. The CDR3 is made up of 15 amino acids. Germline V gene data show CDR1 as SGHNT and CDR2 as YYREEE (reference sequence). This chain's CDR3 is CASSLGGRIDTEAFF. Written as DNA, the CDR3 is TGTGCCAGCAGCTTGGGGGGACGGATAGACACTGAAGCTTTCTTT.

The chain links TRBV7-6 to TRBJ2-1, with 7 bases lining up with TRBD1. Germline trimming cut 1 base from V and 13 bases from J; bases unmatched to any gene: 16. CDR1 and CDR2 (germline): SGHVS, FNYEAQ. The CDR3 length is 16 residues. CDR3 nucleotides: TGTGCCAGCAGCTTAGAAGGGCTCGAGGGGGCCCCATCTCAGTTCTTC. Protein product: CASSLEGLEGAPSQFF.

This chain joins TRBV28 and TRBJ1-4, with a weak D call TRBD1 (6 bases). CDR3 length: 15 amino acids. V dropped 2 bases and J dropped 0 bases, with 7 bases sitting between them. Germline-derived CDR1 and CDR2 are MDHEN and SYDVKM. Written as DNA, the CDR3 is TGTGCCAGCAGTTTAAGGGGGGCAACTAATGAAAAACTGTTTTTT. This sequence encodes CASSLRGATNEKLFF. Full variable domain (outside the CDR3, taken from reference TRBV28 and TRBJ1-4): DVKVTQSSRYLVKRTGEKVFLECVQDMDHENMFWYRQDPGLGLRLIYFSYDVKMKEKGDIPEGYSVSREKKERFSLILESASTNQTSMYLCASSLRGATNEKLFFGSGTQLSVL.

V usage is TRBV5-1 and J usage is TRBJ1-1; weak D call: TRBD1 (5 bases). CDR3 length: 14 amino acids. Germline V gene data show CDR1 as SGHRS and CDR2 as YFSETQ. V lost 4 bases and J lost 1, with 11 bases in between. The CDR3 bases are TGCGCCAGCAGCATCACCGGGGGGAACACTGAAGCTTTCTTT. Translating it yields CASSITGGNTEAFF.

The chain is built from TRBV30 and TRBJ1-3; D remains ambiguous. Trimming cost V 0 bases and J 0 bases, with 9 bases left between them. The CDR3 consists of 15 residues. The germline gives CDR1 GTSNPN, CDR2 SVGIG (reference sequence). Written as DNA, the CDR3 is TGTGCCTGGAGTGTATATCTGAGCTCTGGAAACACCATATATTTT. It is translated as CAWSVYLSSGNTIYF.

The J gene is TRBJ2-2, the V gene TRBV18, with TRBD1 identical over 11 bases. After removal of 2 bases from V and 4 bases from J, the junction contained 3 bases not matched to a gene. Germline CDR1 KGHSH, CDR2 LQKENI. The CDR3 length is 16 residues. CDR3 sequence: CASSPGTGGLTGELFF. DNA for the CDR3: TGTGCCAGCTCACCAGGGACAGGGGGTCTCACCGGGGAGCTGTTTTTT.

The chain combines TRBV2 with TRBJ2-1; D is uncertain. Trimming took 7 bases from V and 0 from J, leaving 7 bases between them. CDR3 length: 13 residues. The V gene's germline CDR1 is SNHLY and CDR2 FYNNEI. Here the CDR3 reads CASNLYSYNEQFF. The DNA for the CDR3 is TGTGCCAGCAACTTATACTCCTACAATGAGCAGTTCTTC.

V is TRBV18 and J is TRBJ2-5; no clear D. Trimming took 3 bases from V and 3 from J, leaving 14 bases between them. The CDR3 has 15 residues. Germline values: CDR1 KGHSH, CDR2 LQKENI. CDR3 nucleotides: TGTGCCAGCTCACCCCGAGCTACACCGAAAGAGACCCAGTACTTC. Translation: CASSPRATPKETQYF.

The chain has TRBV11-2 and TRBJ1-5, with D uncertain. Trimming stripped 3 bases from V and 0 bases from J, with 12 bases between. This CDR3 is built from 16 residues. CDR1 is SGHAT, CDR2 FQNNGV, per germline. The CDR3 DNA is TGTGCCAGCAGCTTGACCGGGCCGAATAGCAATCAGCCCCAGCATTTT. It encodes CASSLTGPNSNQPQHF. The whole variable domain, remainder taken from reference TRBV11-2 and TRBJ1-5, is EAGVAQSPRYKIIEKRQSVAFWCNPISGHATLYWYQQILGQGPKLLIQFQNNGVVDDSQLPKDRFSAERLKGVDSTLKIQPAKLEDSAVYLCASSLTGPNSNQPQHFGDGTRLSIL.

This chain connects TRBV5-1 to TRBJ1-2; tentatively, D is TRBD1 (6 bases). From germline, CDR1 is SGHRS and CDR2 YFSETQ. Trimming cost V 4 bases and J 4 bases, with 17 bases left between them. This CDR3 region has 15 residues. The CDR3 reads CASSVLDRDTYGYTF. The DNA for the CDR3 is TGCGCCAGCAGCGTACTTGACCGGGACACCTATGGCTACACCTTC.

The chain uses TRBV11-2 and TRBJ2-5, with 7 nucleotides matching TRBD1. Germline assignment: CDR1 SGHAT and CDR2 FQNNGV. Trimming removed 9 bases from V and 5 bases from J; junction bases left unmatched: 9. This CDR3 comprises 13 residues. The CDR3, as DNA: TGTGCCAGTCGACAGGGTGAAGGGGAGACCCAGTACTTC. It translates to CASRQGEGETQYF.

The rearrangement joins TRBV7-9 to TRBJ1-2; a possible D gene is TRBD1 (5 bases). V dropped 5 bases and J dropped 6 bases, with 16 bases sitting between them. CDR1 SEHNR and CDR2 FQNEAQ come from the germline V gene (reference sequence). This CDR3 comprises 14 residues. DNA of the CDR3: TGTGCCAGCAGCATGGACACCCCTGGGGATGGCTACACCTTC. Its translation: CASSMDTPGDGYTF.

The chain has TRBV7-8 and TRBJ1-3, with no clear D. The CDR3 is 14 amino acids. Trimming removed 5 bases from V and 0 bases from J, with 8 bases in between. Germline V gene sequence: CDR1 SGHVS, CDR2 FQNEAQ. The CDR3 loop is CASSRDYSGNTIYF. The CDR3 nucleotides read TGTGCCAGCAGCAGGGATTACTCTGGAAACACCATATATTTT.

The chain joins TRBV5-1 to TRBJ2-1, with D maybe TRBD2 (6 bases). Germline CDR1 is SGHRS and CDR2 is YFSETQ. CDR3 length equals 15 residues. The V end was cut by 6 bases, the J end by 3 bases, with 16 bases between. CDR3 amino acids: CASTSGTGHYNEQFF. Here the CDR3 DNA reads TGCGCCAGCACCTCCGGGACTGGACACTACAATGAGCAGTTCTTC.